The clone carrying this T cell receptor (beta chain) showed up many times. The antigen remains unidentified. The second PCR ran about 6 to 12 cycles with a sample-barcoded 5' primer and J-beta primers. MiXCR, applied by TCRdb to the 5' RACE reads, yields one record per CDR3 protein. The data hold about 1.5 million distinct CDR3 sequences, with around 39% observed a single time. J lost 2 bases, V lost 10 bases, and 8 bases had no gene match. Looked up from germline, CDR1 is ENHRY and CDR2 is SYGVKD. The CDR3 runs 14 residues. This entry comes from a study of blood T cells in healthy people across ages. Study as a whole: Capturing about one barcoded beta molecule per two T cells was achieved by template switching.

Study findings and constraints: Older individuals had lower TCR beta diversity per million T cells (the decline was roughly linear).

This chain connects TRBV10-3 to TRBJ2-3; 8 positions agree with TRBD2. The sequenced material came from blood. The TCR was taken from a woman aged 18-29 years in good health. The CDR3 coding sequence is TGTGCCACCGCCTTAGCGGGGCCCACAGATACGCAGTATTTT. Its protein product is CATALAGPTDTQYF.